The sequence of this T cell receptor (beta chain) was determined in a study of identical twins. On this clonotype: Its antigen is currently unknown.

The V segment lost 6 bases and the J segment 6 bases; nucleotides outside the gene matches: 10. This CDR3 comprises 15 residues. Looked up from germline, CDR1 is LNHNV and CDR2 is YYDKDF (reference sequence). Through template switching, a universal primer site was introduced, and the cDNA contained unique molecular identifiers. TCRdb reprocessed the 5' RACE reads with MiXCR, giving one entry per CDR3 protein. The table has fewer than 650,000 distinct CDR3 sequences, approximately 10% seen once; the top ten hold roughly 3%. General study points: Twins shared out-of-frame alpha sequences with excess low generation probability.

A further study also used this sample, focusing on yellow fever vaccine responses in identical twins.

The rearrangement uses TRBV15 and TRBJ2-3; TRBD2 aligns across 9 bases. This TCR was sampled from a woman aged 18-29 years in good health. The sequenced sample consisted of PBMCs. The CDR3 DNA sequence: TGTGCCACCAGTGACTCTAGCGGGGCGGGGGATACGCAGTATTTT. It codes for CATSDSSGAGDTQYF.